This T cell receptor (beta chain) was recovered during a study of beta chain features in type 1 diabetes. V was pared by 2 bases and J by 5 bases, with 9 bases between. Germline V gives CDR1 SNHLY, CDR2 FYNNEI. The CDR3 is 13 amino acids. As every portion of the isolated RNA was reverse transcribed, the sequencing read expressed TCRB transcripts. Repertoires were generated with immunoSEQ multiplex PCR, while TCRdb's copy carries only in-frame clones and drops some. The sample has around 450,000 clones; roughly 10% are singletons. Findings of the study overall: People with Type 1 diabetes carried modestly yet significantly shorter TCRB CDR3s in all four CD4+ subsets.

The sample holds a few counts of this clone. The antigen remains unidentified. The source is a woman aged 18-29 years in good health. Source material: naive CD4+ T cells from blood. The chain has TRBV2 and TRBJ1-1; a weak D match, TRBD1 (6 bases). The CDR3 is CASSEQGWTEAFF. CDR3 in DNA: TGTGCCAGCAGTGAACAGGGGTGGACTGAAGCTTTCTTT.